These T cell receptor beta chains were read from a single sample in a study of blood T cell repertoires in COVID-19. TCRdb keeps only in-frame clones here, not all; method: immunoSEQ multiplex PCR. In the table there are about 74,000 clones, around 88% of which are singletons. The specimen sequenced was peripheral blood. Every receptor here comes from a woman older than 75 with acute or convalescent COVID-19. Both conserved end residues are part of each CDR3. The order of the fields is J gene, clone size, D gene, V gene, CDR3 protein, CDR3 DNA. A D gene is named only where the DNA matches it firmly. Not all rows give a size; the values are once, few, many and, for expanded clones, a class.

J: TRBJ1-2; size: -; D: -; V: TRBV6-2/TRBV6-3; CDR3: CASSQHWARVNYGYTF; DNA: TGTGCCAGCAGCCAACACTGGGCCAGGGTGAACTATGGCTACACCTTC
J: TRBJ2-1; size: few; D: -; V: TRBV28; CDR3: CASSLRLVVTNEQFF; DNA: TGTGCCAGCAGTTTAAGGCTAGTTGTTACCAATGAGCAGTTCTTC
J: TRBJ2-7; size: -; D: TRBD2; V: TRBV5-1; CDR3: CASSRTPTGRDEQYF; DNA: TGCGCCAGCAGCCGGACCCCTACCGGGAGGGACGAGCAGTACTTC
J: TRBJ2-3; size: -; D: -; V: TRBV12-3/TRBV12-4; CDR3: CASRLGDTQYF; DNA: TGTGCCAGCAGGCTCGGAGATACGCAGTATTTT
J: TRBJ2-1; size: -; D: -; V: TRBV4-2; CDR3: CASSQDGAEYNEQFF; DNA: TGTGCCAGCAGCCAAGATGGAGCGGAATACAATGAGCAGTTCTTC
J: TRBJ2-1; size: -; D: -; V: TRBV29-1; CDR3: CSVDEGSPSYNEQFF; DNA: TGCAGCGTTGATGAGGGTTCTCCCTCCTACAATGAGCAGTTCTTC
J: TRBJ1-1; size: -; D: TRBD1; V: TRBV5-1; CDR3: CASSGDREMNTEAFF; DNA: TGCGCCAGCAGCGGGGACAGGGAGATGAACACTGAAGCTTTCTTT
J: TRBJ1-6; size: -; D: TRBD1; V: TRBV19; CDR3: CASSPRGFTSSPLHF; DNA: TGTGCCAGTAGTCCCAGGGGGTTCACCAGTTCACCCCTCCACTTT
J: TRBJ1-6; size: -; D: -; V: TRBV12-5; CDR3: CASGLLNSPLHF; DNA: TGTGCTAGTGGTTTGCTCAATTCACCCCTCCACTTT
J: TRBJ2-1; size: -; D: TRBD1; V: TRBV7-3; CDR3: CASSLTAGQGEQFF; DNA: TGTGCCAGCAGCTTAACAGCGGGACAGGGTGAGCAGTTCTTC
J: TRBJ1-6; size: once; D: TRBD1; V: TRBV30; CDR3: CAWAPGQGTSPLHF; DNA: TGTGCCTGGGCCCCGGGACAGGGAACTTCACCCCTCCACTTT
J: TRBJ1-3; size: -; D: -; V: TRBV6-5; CDR3: CASTGSGNTIYF; DNA: TGTGCCAGCACGGGCTCTGGAAACACCATATATTTT